The present T cell receptor (beta chain) was sequenced within a study of blood T cell repertoires in COVID-19. Overall study: Sources were T cells, B-cell-depleted T cells, or PBMCs; the material itself was cDNA or gDNA.

Generated by immunoSEQ multiplex PCR, the TCRdb table keeps only in-frame clones and is missing some. The sample has about 130,000 clones, about 83% seen once; the top ten hold around a tenth. Germline CDR1 reads SGHRS; CDR2 reads YFSETQ. Trimming took 3 bases from V and 2 from J; bases not matched to a gene: 5. The CDR3 runs to 15 residues. This clone came up once. This receptor was taken from a man aged 40-55 years with active or convalescent COVID-19. J is TRBJ2-5 and V is TRBV5-1; 9 bases align to TRBD1. Sequenced input: peripheral blood. CDR3 bases: TGCGCCAGCAGCTCCGGGACAGGGCGACAAGAGACCCAGTACTTC. It is translated as CASSSGTGRQETQYF.